This T cell receptor beta chain was captured by sequencing in a study of breast tumors, draining lymph nodes, adjacent tissues. This CDR3 contains 15 residues. The V and J ends lost 7 bases and 8 bases, in that order; junction bases with no gene match: 11. The lymph nodes were axillary draining lymph nodes from breast cancer patients. General study findings and limits: Tumor repertoires ranked between lymph nodes and nontumor tissue in diversity, with V and J gene preferences. Most tumor T cells seemingly derive from lymph node, then expand in tumor. Luminal-like breast cancer showed significantly higher tumor–nontumor repertoire similarity than basal-like. That most tumor T cells come from lymph nodes remained unproven.

In this sample, this clonotype turned up many times. The antigen is unknown. TCRdb analysed the multiplex PCR reads with MiXCR anew, one entry per CDR3 protein. The sample carries about 140,000 distinct CDR3 sequences, around a third recorded once. The sequence derives from a female donor with breast cancer. Some clones in this sample may be carry-over from other donors' samples. Sequenced input: axillary lymph node tissue. The chain uses TRBV12-3 or TRBV12-4 and TRBJ1-2, with 12 bases that match TRBD1. CDR3 nucleotides: TGTGCCAGCACCCCGGGACAGGGGGCAATCGGGGGCTACACCTTC. Amino acid sequence: CASTPGQGAIGGYTF.